This is a list of T cell receptor beta chains from one sample in a study of T cells in Graves' hyperthyroidism and ophthalmopathy. TCRdb reanalysed the multiplex PCR reads using MiXCR and keeps one entry per CDR3 protein. There are approximately 700,000 distinct CDR3 sequences in the sample; 45% occur only once, and approximately 6.8% lies in the top ten. The specimen was peripheral blood or thyroid tissue (not recorded which). The receptor source for this set is an adult man with Graves' disease, either hyperthyroidism or ophthalmopathy (not recorded which). The conserved cysteine and the conserved F or W are not part of the CDR3 here.

TRBV5-1,TRBJ1-2,ASSAGTYQVGYGYT
TRBV20-1,TRBJ2-5,SAGSQAKTQY
TRBV24-1,TRBJ1-3,DLGTGGRNTIY
TRBV11-2,TRBJ1-5,ASSLDSQANQPQH
TRBV25-1,TRBJ1-2,ASTRSSTGNYGYT
TRBV15,TRBJ1-3,ATSRDGISGNTIY
TRBV29-1,TRBJ2-6,SVGTGVTGANVLT
TRBV6-6,TRBJ1-2,ASNAMTGWSSVGYT
TRBV7-2,TRBJ2-7,ASSLAPGLVGEQY
TRBV5-1,TRBJ1-1,ASSLGGGADAEAF
TRBV10-3,TRBJ1-1,AMKGQGNAEAF
TRBV5-1,TRBJ2-5,ASSMGHLQETQY
TRBV7-9,TRBJ1-2,ASSLAGTGGEGYT
TRBV11-2,TRBJ1-3,ASSLAPTGDGNTIY
TRBV19,TRBJ1-4,ASSMSGTATNEKLF
TRBV5-1,TRBJ1-2,ASSFLLRRTVSGYGYT
TRBV11-2,TRBJ2-7,ASSPHSGSESYEQY
TRBV5-1,TRBJ1-2,ASRDSKRNYGYT
TRBV20-1,TRBJ2-7,SARGTGQGYLAA
TRBV19,TRBJ2-2,ASRRTGGAHTGELF
TRBV2,TRBJ2-5,ATSARDGTGETQY
TRBV19,TRBJ1-2,ASSERQGAYGYT
TRBV14,TRBJ1-1,ASSQEQKLLSEAF
TRBV7-2,TRBJ1-6,ASSKGDTGNSPLH
TRBV7-3,TRBJ1-1,ASSPGLGDTEAF
TRBV7-4,TRBJ1-2,ASSQLYGSSNYGYT
TRBV25-1,TRBJ1-6,ASSAQGSHSPLH
TRBV19,TRBJ1-4,ASSRLQGALLEKLF
TRBV14,TRBJ1-2,ASSPGINYGYT
TRBV25-1,TRBJ1-1,ASSEDPGGYTEAF
TRBV29-1,TRBJ2-7,SVDPGTGYEQY
TRBV19,TRBJ2-7,ASTGQGSYEQY
TRBV10-3,TRBJ2-7,AIRPGNEQY
TRBV19,TRBJ1-5,ASSPRWGSYSNQPQH
TRBV7-9,TRBJ2-7,ASSFSDGSYEQY
TRBV9,TRBJ1-2,ASSGGTGAYT
TRBV24-1,TRBJ1-2,ATSANRAPNYGYT
TRBV7-2,TRBJ1-4,ASSGRGGGFSEKLF
TRBV20-1,TRBJ2-7,SAREEGYEQY
TRBV5-1,TRBJ1-5,ASSEGQGENQPQH
TRBV7-1,TRBJ1-6,ASSLRGGDSPLH
TRBV7-8,TRBJ1-1,ASSLDLRTEAF
TRBV5-1,TRBJ2-7,ASKGGPSSYEQY
TRBV7-9,TRBJ2-7,ASSLVGLAGGFSEQY
TRBV9,TRBJ2-7,ASSGQGEQY
TRBV20-1,TRBJ1-5,SARRGDQQPQH
TRBV7-6,TRBJ1-4,ASSQKEGWEKLF
TRBV6-5,TRBJ1-4,ASSDSNEKLF